This TCR beta chain is drawn from a study of monozygotic twins with inflammatory bowel disease. Whole-study results and caveats: Repertoire similarity did not separate concordant from discordant twins, possibly from limited power. No single strong signal or clonotype associated with IBD was supported.

The CDR3 is made up of 12 amino acids. Looked up from germline, CDR1 is SGHTA and CDR2 is FQGNSA. It was from whole blood, with no T cell sorting, that total RNA was isolated. TCRdb reprocessed the 5' RACE reads, with one entry per CDR3 protein and no DNA. The sample includes hundreds of thousands of distinct CDR3 sequences. In regard to this clonotype: The antigen remains undetermined.

This TCR was recovered from a human donor with ulcerative colitis or Crohn's disease, or a healthy co-twin of an affected twin (not recorded which). The chain links TRBV7-2 to TRBJ1-2; there is no DNA to check the TCRdb D call of TRBD1. Material: blood. The chain's CDR3 is CASSETGSGYTF.